These T cell receptor beta chains were read from a single sample in a study of T cells in narcolepsy. The data were produced by immunoSEQ multiplex PCR, yet TCRdb's version contains in-frame clones alone and is incomplete. The sample carries about 22,000 clones, about 80% recorded once. Source material: memory (CD45RA-) CD4+ T cells from blood. The receptors originated from a human donor in good health. Both conserved end residues are part of each CDR3. Fields, in order: CDR3 DNA, CDR3 protein, J gene, V gene, clone size, D gene. A D gene is named only where the DNA matches it firmly. Clone size appears in some rows only: once, few, many, or a class for an expanded clone.

DNA: TGTGCCACCTCGCAGGGCAACTATAATTCACCCCTCCACTTT
CDR3: CATSQGNYNSPLHF
J: TRBJ1-6
V: TRBV2
size: .
D: .

DNA: TGTGCCAGCAGCCAAAACCAGGGGGCCTGGATAAACGAGCAGTACTTC
CDR3: CASSQNQGAWINEQYF
J: TRBJ2-7
V: TRBV14
size: .
D: TRBD1

DNA: TGTGCCAGCAGCCAAGCCACCGGCACTGAAGCTTTCTTT
CDR3: CASSQATGTEAFF
J: TRBJ1-1
V: TRBV11-2
size: .
D: .

DNA: TGTGCCATCAGTGAGGGGCTAGGCCCCACAGATACGCAGTATTTT
CDR3: CAISEGLGPTDTQYF
J: TRBJ2-3
V: TRBV10-3
size: .
D: .

DNA: TGTGCCAGCTCACCAGCCCCCCCCGCGGACTATGGCTACACCTTC
CDR3: CASSPAPPADYGYTF
J: TRBJ1-2
V: TRBV18
size: .
D: .

DNA: TGTGCCAGCAGCGACTTGGGGACTAACTATGGCTACACCTTC
CDR3: CASSDLGTNYGYTF
J: TRBJ1-2
V: TRBV28
size: .
D: .

DNA: TGTGCCAGCAGCGGACAGGGGAGCTCCTACAATGAGCAGTTCTTC
CDR3: CASSGQGSSYNEQFF
J: TRBJ2-1
V: TRBV6-5
size: .
D: TRBD1

DNA: TGCGCCAGCAGCTATGACGGCTACAATGAGCAGTTCTTC
CDR3: CASSYDGYNEQFF
J: TRBJ2-1
V: TRBV5-1
size: .
D: .

DNA: TGTGCCAGCAGTTACCTATTGGGACAAGAGACCCAGTACTTC
CDR3: CASSYLLGQETQYF
J: TRBJ2-5
V: TRBV6-5
size: .
D: .

DNA: TGTGCCAGCTCACCACAGGGGGCCGGGGAGCTGTTTTTT
CDR3: CASSPQGAGELFF
J: TRBJ2-2
V: TRBV18
size: .
D: .

DNA: TGCGCCAGCAGCTTGGCGGGGGCGAGGAACACTGAAGCTTTCTTT
CDR3: CASSLAGARNTEAFF
J: TRBJ1-1
V: TRBV5-1
size: .
D: .

DNA: TGTGCCAGCAGCTTGAATGGGGCTAATGAAAAACTGTTTTTT
CDR3: CASSLNGANEKLFF
J: TRBJ1-4
V: TRBV2
size: few
D: .

DNA: TGTGCCAGCAGCCCCTCCCCTAATGAAAAACTGTTTTTT
CDR3: CASSPSPNEKLFF
J: TRBJ1-4
V: TRBV7-6
size: .
D: .

DNA: TGTGCCATCAAAAAGTCCGGGACTAGCGGAGACACAGATACGCAGTATTTT
CDR3: CAIKKSGTSGDTDTQYF
J: TRBJ2-3
V: TRBV10-3
size: .
D: TRBD2

DNA: TGTGCCAGCAGCAAGGGGACAGAAGAGACCCAGTACTTC
CDR3: CASSKGTEETQYF
J: TRBJ2-5
V: TRBV5-6
size: .
D: TRBD1

DNA: TGTGCCAGCAGTTTTCCCACGACAGGGGCTAGCACAGATACGCAGTATTTT
CDR3: CASSFPTTGASTDTQYF
J: TRBJ2-3
V: TRBV27
size: .
D: TRBD1

DNA: TGTGCCAGCAGCCGGGGACGAGCCCAAGAGACCCAGTACTTC
CDR3: CASSRGRAQETQYF
J: TRBJ2-5
V: TRBV7-8
size: .
D: .

DNA: TGTGCCAGCAGTTTCAGGGGTGCCTATAATTCACCCCTCCACTTT
CDR3: CASSFRGAYNSPLHF
J: TRBJ1-6
V: TRBV6-1
size: .
D: .

DNA: TGTGCCAGCAGTTTAGGAGCCAGTCTAAGCTCCTACGAGCAGTACTTC
CDR3: CASSLGASLSSYEQYF
J: TRBJ2-7
V: TRBV27
size: .
D: .

DNA: TGTGCCATCAGTGAGTCGACCCCGGGACATGGGAGGGAGACCCAGTACTTC
CDR3: CAISESTPGHGRETQYF
J: TRBJ2-5
V: TRBV10-3
size: .
D: .

DNA: TGTGCCAGTAGCCCTACCGTGGCAGGGACGGTGGGTCAGCCCCAGCATTTT
CDR3: CASSPTVAGTVGQPQHF
J: TRBJ1-5
V: TRBV19
size: .
D: .

DNA: TGTGCCAGCAGCGTACCCGGGACAGGGGGTACCTACGAGCAGTACTTC
CDR3: CASSVPGTGGTYEQYF
J: TRBJ2-7
V: TRBV5-6
size: few
D: TRBD1